Shown below are 8 T cell receptor beta chains from a single sample sequenced in a study of monozygotic twins with inflammatory bowel disease. TCRdb processed the 5' RACE reads again and assigns one entry to each CDR3 protein, with no DNA. Recorded for this sample: about 210,000 distinct CDR3 sequences. Sequenced material: blood. Every receptor here comes from a human donor with ulcerative colitis or Crohn's disease, or a healthy co-twin of an affected twin (not recorded which).

The chain has TRBV5-1 and TRBJ1-1; the TRBD1 assignment by TCRdb is unverifiable without DNA. The CDR3 sequence is 12 residues long. The germline gives CDR1 SGHRS, CDR2 YFSETQ. The CDR3 protein is CASSSGQTEAFF.

The chain employs TRBV3-1 and TRBJ2-6. CDR3 length equals 15 residues. The germline CDR1 and CDR2 sequences are LGHDT and YNNKEL (reference sequence). This CDR3 reads CASSHTLSGANVLTF. Drawing the rest from reference TRBV3-1 and TRBJ2-6, the complete variable domain is DTAVSQTPKYLVTQMGNDKSIKCEQNLGHDTMYWYKQDSKKFLKIMFSYNNKELIINETVPNRFSPKSPDKAHLNLHINSLELGDSAVYFCASSHTLSGANVLTFGAGSRLTVL.

The chain employs TRBV5-1 and TRBJ2-2. The CDR3 consists of 14 residues. Germline-derived CDR1 and CDR2 are SGHRS and YFSETQ. CDR3 sequence: CASSLAQGAGELFF.

This chain links TRBV7-8 with TRBJ1-6; lacking DNA, the TRBD1 call made by TCRdb goes unchecked. Per germline, CDR1 SGHVS and CDR2 FQNEAQ. CDR3 length: 14 residues. CDR3 sequence reads: CASSLGQSNSPLHF.

The genes are TRBV6-2 or TRBV6-3 and TRBJ2-7; absent DNA, TCRdb's TRBD2 call cannot be checked. Per germline, CDR1 MNHEY and CDR2 SVGEGT. This CDR3 comprises 18 residues. CDR3 sequence reads: CASSPSWDFRSSSYEQYF.

The V gene is TRBV3-1, the J gene TRBJ2-1. This CDR3 contains 13 residues. Per germline, CDR1 LGHDT and CDR2 YNNKEL (reference sequence). CDR3 sequence reads: CASSQSLANEQFF.

V usage is TRBV6-5 and J usage is TRBJ1-6; TCRdb's assignment of TRBD1 cannot be checked, as there is no DNA. The CDR3 runs 16 residues. Germline loops: CDR1 MNHEY, CDR2 SVGAGI. CDR3 in amino acids: CASSYRRGRKNSPLHF.

The chain carries TRBV5-1 and TRBJ2-7; TCRdb reports TRBD1, a call that lacks DNA to check it against. Germline V gene sequence: CDR1 SGHRS, CDR2 YFSETQ. This CDR3 has 15 amino acids. The CDR3: CASSLEGTPAYEQYF.